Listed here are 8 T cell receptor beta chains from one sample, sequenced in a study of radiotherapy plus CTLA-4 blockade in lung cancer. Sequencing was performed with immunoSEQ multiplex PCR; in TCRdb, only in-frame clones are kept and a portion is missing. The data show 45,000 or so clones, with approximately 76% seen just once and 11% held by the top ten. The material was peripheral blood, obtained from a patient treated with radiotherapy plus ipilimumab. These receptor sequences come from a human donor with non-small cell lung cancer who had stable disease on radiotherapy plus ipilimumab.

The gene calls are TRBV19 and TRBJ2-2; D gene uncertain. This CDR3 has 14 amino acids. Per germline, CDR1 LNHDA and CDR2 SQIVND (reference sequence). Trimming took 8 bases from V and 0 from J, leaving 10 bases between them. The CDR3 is CASYSLANTGELFF. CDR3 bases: TGTGCCAGTTACAGTCTCGCGAACACCGGGGAGCTGTTTTTT.

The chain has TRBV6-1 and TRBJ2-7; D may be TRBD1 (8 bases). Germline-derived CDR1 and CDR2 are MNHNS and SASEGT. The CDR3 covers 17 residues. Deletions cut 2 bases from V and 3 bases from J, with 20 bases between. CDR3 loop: CASSESLTGGVLYEQYV. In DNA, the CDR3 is TGTGCCAGCAGTGAATCCCTTACAGGGGGGGTTCTCTACGAGCAGTACGTC.

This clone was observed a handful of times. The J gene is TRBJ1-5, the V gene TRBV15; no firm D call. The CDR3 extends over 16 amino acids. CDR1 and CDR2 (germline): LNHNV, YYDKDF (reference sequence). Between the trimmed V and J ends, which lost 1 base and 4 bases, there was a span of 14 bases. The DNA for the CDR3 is TGTGCCACCAGCAGAGGTCGCTCGCGCCCAAATCAGCCCCAGCATTTT. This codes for CATSRGRSRPNQPQHF.

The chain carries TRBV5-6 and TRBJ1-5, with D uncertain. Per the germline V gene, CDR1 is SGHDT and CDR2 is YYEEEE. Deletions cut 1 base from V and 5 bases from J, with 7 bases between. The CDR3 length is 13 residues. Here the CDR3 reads CASSLKGDQPQHF. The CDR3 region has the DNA TGTGCCAGCAGCTTGAAGGGCGATCAGCCCCAGCATTTT. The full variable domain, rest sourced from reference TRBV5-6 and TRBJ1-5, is DAGVTQSPTHLIKTRGQQVTLRCSPKSGHDTVSWYQQALGQGPQFIFQYYEEEERQRGNFPDRFSGHQFPNYSSELNVNALLLGDSALYLCASSLKGDQPQHFGDGTRLSIL.

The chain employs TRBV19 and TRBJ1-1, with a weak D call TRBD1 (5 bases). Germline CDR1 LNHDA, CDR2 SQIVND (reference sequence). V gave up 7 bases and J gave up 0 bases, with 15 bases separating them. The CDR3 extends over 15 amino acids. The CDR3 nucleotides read TGTGCCAGTAACAGCGGGGCCCGACTGAACACTGAAGCTTTCTTT. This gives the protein CASNSGARLNTEAFF. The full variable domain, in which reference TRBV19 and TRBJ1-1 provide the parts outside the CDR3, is DGGITQSPKYLFRKEGQNVTLSCEQNLNHDAMYWYRQDPGQGLRLIYYSQIVNDFQKGDIAEGYSVSREKKESFPLTVTSAQKNPTAFYLCASNSGARLNTEAFFGQGTRLTVV.

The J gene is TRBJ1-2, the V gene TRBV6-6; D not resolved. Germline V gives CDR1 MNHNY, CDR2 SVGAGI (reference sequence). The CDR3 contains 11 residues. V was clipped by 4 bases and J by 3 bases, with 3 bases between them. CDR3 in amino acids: CASSLDYGYTF. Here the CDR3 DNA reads TGTGCCAGCAGTTTGGACTATGGCTACACCTTC.

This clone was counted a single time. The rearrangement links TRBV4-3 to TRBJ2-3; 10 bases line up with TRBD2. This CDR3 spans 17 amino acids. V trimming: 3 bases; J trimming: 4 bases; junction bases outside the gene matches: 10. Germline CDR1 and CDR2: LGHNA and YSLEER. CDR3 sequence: CASSHGGTSESADTQYF. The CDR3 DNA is TGCGCCAGCAGCCATGGCGGGACTAGCGAATCGGCAGATACGCAGTATTTT.

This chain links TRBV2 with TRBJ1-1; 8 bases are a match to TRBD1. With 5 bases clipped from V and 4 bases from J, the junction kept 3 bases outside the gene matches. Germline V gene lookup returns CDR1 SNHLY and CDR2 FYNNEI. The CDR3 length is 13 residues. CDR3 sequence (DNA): TGTGCCAGCAGTTACGGACAGGGCACTGAAGCTTTCTTT. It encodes CASSYGQGTEAFF.